The rows below give T cell receptor beta chains drawn from one sample of a study of blood T cell repertoires in COVID-19. Here immunoSEQ multiplex PCR was the method, and the copy in TCRdb shows in-frame clones only, minus some. This table has about half a million clones, approximately 90% appearing once. Sequencing input: PBMCs or T cells enriched from blood (not recorded which). The receptors come from a woman aged 55-75 years who had recovered from COVID-19. Each CDR3 is given with its conserved first and last residue. Fields, in order: V gene, clone size, J gene, D gene, CDR3 DNA, CDR3 protein. D genes are given only for firm matches. Not every row has a clone size; where given, it reads once, few, many or a size class.

TRBV19	-	TRBJ1-2	-	TGTGCCAGTAGTCCCACTAGACAGGATTCCTATGGCTACACCTTC	CASSPTRQDSYGYTF
TRBV30	-	TRBJ2-7	TRBD2	TGTGCCTGGACCGGGAGGGGAAGGTACGAGCAGTACTTC	CAWTGRGRYEQYF
TRBV6-5	-	TRBJ2-7	-	TGTGCCAGCAGTTACTCTTTGACAGGCTACGAGCAGTACTTC	CASSYSLTGYEQYF
TRBV7-2	-	TRBJ1-2	-	TGTGCCAGCAGCTTAACGGCGGGTAACTATGGCTACACCTTC	CASSLTAGNYGYTF
TRBV5-1	-	TRBJ2-5	-	TGCGCCAGCAGGGGGGGGACACAAGAGACCCAGTACTTC	CASRGGTQETQYF
TRBV7-8	-	TRBJ2-7	TRBD1	TGTGCCAGCAGTTCGCACTCCGGGACAGGGAACGAGCAGTACTTC	CASSSHSGTGNEQYF
TRBV27	few	TRBJ2-7	TRBD1	TGTGCCAGCAGTTTTCCGGGACAGGGCGCCTACGAGCAGTACTTC	CASSFPGQGAYEQYF
TRBV9	-	TRBJ1-3	-	TGTGCCAGCAGCGTTGCAGGCCCGAGCTCTGGAAACACCATATATTTT	CASSVAGPSSGNTIYF
TRBV28	-	TRBJ2-2	TRBD2	TGTGCCAGCAGTTTAATGGCTAGCGGTAACACCGGGGAGCTGTTTTTT	CASSLMASGNTGELFF
TRBV5-4	-	TRBJ2-2	-	TGTGCCAGCAGCTTGGGTGGCAGGTTCCCCACCGGGGAGCTGTTTTTT	CASSLGGRFPTGELFF
TRBV10-3	-	TRBJ1-1	-	TGTGCCATCCGACAGAACACTGAAGCTTTCTTT	CAIRQNTEAFF
TRBV9	once	TRBJ2-7	-	TGTGCCAGCAGCGAGCGGGGACAGGCCCACTACGAGCAGTACTTC	CASSERGQAHYEQYF
TRBV7-2	-	TRBJ2-5	-	TGTGCCAGCATACCACCGGGAAGCGGACAGAAATCACAAGAGACCCAGTACTTC	CASIPPGSGQKSQETQYF
TRBV30	-	TRBJ1-3	-	TGTGCCTGGAGTAGACAAGGGGTCGGAAACACCATATATTTT	CAWSRQGVGNTIYF
TRBV7-2	few	TRBJ1-4	-	TGTGCCAGCAGCTTAGGGGGAGGTGAAAAACTGTTTTTT	CASSLGGGEKLFF
TRBV7-2	once	TRBJ2-3	TRBD2	TGTGCCAGCAGCTCACTACAATGGACTAGCGGGTCTGCTGATACGCAGTATTTT	CASSSLQWTSGSADTQYF
TRBV12-3/TRBV12-4	-	TRBJ1-1	TRBD1	TGTGCCAGCAAGGGGGCAGGGCGCACTGAAGCTTTCTTT	CASKGAGRTEAFF
TRBV6-2/TRBV6-3	-	TRBJ1-2	-	TGTGCCAGCAGTTCGCGGGGCCACCGATCCTATGGCTACACCTTC	CASSSRGHRSYGYTF
TRBV5-1	-	TRBJ2-2	-	TGCGCCAGCAGCTTGGGGGCAGGCACCGGGGAGCTGTTTTTT	CASSLGAGTGELFF
TRBV30	-	TRBJ1-4	-	TGTGCCTGGAGTGTACCAACAGGCCAGAATGAAAAACTGTTTTTT	CAWSVPTGQNEKLFF
TRBV6-5	-	TRBJ2-3	TRBD2	TGTGCCAGCAGGCCCGGCGGGGGGCGCACAGATACGCAGTATTTT	CASRPGGGRTDTQYF
TRBV4-1	-	TRBJ1-4	-	TGCGCCAGCAGCCAGGGGGGAGGGACGGGAGGCGAAAAACTGTTTTTT	CASSQGGGTGGEKLFF
TRBV5-4	-	TRBJ2-2	-	TGTGCCAGCAGCTTAAGGGGATCCGGGGAGCTGTTTTTT	CASSLRGSGELFF
TRBV28	-	TRBJ2-2	TRBD2	TGTGCCAGCGGACCCCCAAAGGGACTACCCACCGGGGAGCTGTTTTTT	CASGPPKGLPTGELFF
TRBV18	-	TRBJ1-2	TRBD1	TGTGCCAGCTCACCAAGCGAGGGACAGGGCTATGGCTACACCTTC	CASSPSEGQGYGYTF
TRBV7-9	-	TRBJ1-1	-	TGTGCCAGCAGCTTCGCGGGCGTTAGCACTGAAGCTTTCTTT	CASSFAGVSTEAFF
TRBV4-1	-	TRBJ1-4	TRBD1	TGCGCCAGCAGCCAAGAGGGGACAGGGCGGGAAAAACTGTTTTTT	CASSQEGTGREKLFF
TRBV2	-	TRBJ1-3	TRBD1	TGTGCCAGCAGACTGCGGGACAGGGTCGTCGGAAACACCATATATTTT	CASRLRDRVVGNTIYF
TRBV4-1	-	TRBJ1-2	-	TGCGCCAGCAGCCAAGATTCACAGAATTTTGGCTACACCTTC	CASSQDSQNFGYTF
TRBV27	-	TRBJ2-5	-	TGTGCCAGCAGTTCAGGACTGAGGCTGTCGTACCAAGAGACCCAGTACTTC	CASSSGLRLSYQETQYF
TRBV6-5	-	TRBJ1-1	TRBD1	TGTGCCAGCTCCGGACAGGGTCGCAACACTGAAGCTTTCTTT	CASSGQGRNTEAFF
TRBV5-1	once	TRBJ2-5	TRBD1	TGCGCCAGCAGCTTGGCCGCTGGGACAGGGGCTCAAGAGACCCAGTACTTC	CASSLAAGTGAQETQYF
TRBV5-1	-	TRBJ2-5	-	TGCGCCAGCAGCTTCCTAGAGACCCAGTACTTC	CASSFLETQYF
TRBV4-1	-	TRBJ1-1	TRBD1	TGCGCCAGCAGGCTCTCAGGGGGTATGAACACTGAAGCTTTCTTT	CASRLSGGMNTEAFF
TRBV9	-	TRBJ1-3	-	TGTGCCAGCAGCGTAGTGTCAGCTGGAAACACCATATATTTT	CASSVVSAGNTIYF
TRBV12-3/TRBV12-4	once	TRBJ1-2	TRBD1	TGTGCCAGCAGTTTACAGGGGGCGCATGGCTACACCTTC	CASSLQGAHGYTF
TRBV6-5	once	TRBJ2-7	TRBD1	TGTGCCAGCAGCTGGACAGGTCCCTACGAGCAGTACTTC	CASSWTGPYEQYF
TRBV28	-	TRBJ2-5	TRBD2	TGTGCCAGCAGTACGCTAGCGGGGGCCTTTCCGGAGACCCAGTACTTC	CASSTLAGAFPETQYF
TRBV9	once	TRBJ2-3	-	TGTGCCAGCACGGGGTTTGGCACTACGACAGATACGCAGTATTTT	CASTGFGTTTDTQYF
TRBV6-5	-	TRBJ2-5	-	TGTGCCAGCAGTTTACAGGGGGGGCCGGGAGAGACCCAGTACTTC	CASSLQGGPGETQYF
TRBV4-2	once	TRBJ1-1	-	TGTGCCAGCACACGAACAGAAGACACTGAAGCTTTCTTT	CASTRTEDTEAFF
TRBV5-1	-	TRBJ2-2	TRBD1	TGCGCCAGCAGTGTGGGACAGGGGGAAACCGGGGAGCTGTTTTTT	CASSVGQGETGELFF
TRBV12-5	-	TRBJ2-7	-	TGTGCTAGTGGTTTGGCTCGGGAAGAGCAGTACTTC	CASGLAREEQYF
TRBV7-9	-	TRBJ2-1	TRBD2	TGTGCCAGCAGCTTAGGGGGTTCGGGACTAGCCTTTAATGAGCAGTTCTTC	CASSLGGSGLAFNEQFF
TRBV27	-	TRBJ1-5	-	TGTGCCAGCTCCCCCGGCAGGTCGAATCAGCCCCAGCATTTT	CASSPGRSNQPQHF
TRBV21-1	-	TRBJ1-5	-	TGTGCCAGCAGCAAATCCAGGGCGGGGGGGGAGAATAGCAATCAGCCCCAGCATTTT	CASSKSRAGGENSNQPQHF
TRBV3-1/TRBV3-2	-	TRBJ1-1	-	TGTGCCAGCAGCCAAGTAAGTCCAGACACTGAAGCTTTCTTT	CASSQVSPDTEAFF
TRBV27	-	TRBJ1-2	-	TGTGCCAGCACCCCGAGGGCGGGGGGGGTACTAAACTATGGCTACACCTTC	CASTPRAGGVLNYGYTF
TRBV14	once	TRBJ1-2	TRBD1	TGTGCCAGCAGCCTCCCCGGGACAGGGAACTATGGCTACACCTTC	CASSLPGTGNYGYTF
TRBV27	-	TRBJ2-4	-	TGTGCCAGCAGTTTCGTCGGGGCCAAAAACATTCAGTACTTC	CASSFVGAKNIQYF
TRBV12-5	once	TRBJ1-5	TRBD1	TGTGCTAGTGGCGGACAGGGATCGACCTCAGGCGAAAGCAATCAGCCCCAGCATTTT	CASGGQGSTSGESNQPQHF
TRBV5-4	-	TRBJ1-4	-	TGTGCCAGCAGCCACAGCACAACTAATGAAAAACTGTTTTTT	CASSHSTTNEKLFF
TRBV5-4	-	TRBJ2-1	TRBD2	TGTGCCAGCAGCTCGGTGGCGGGGGGCCAACACAATGAGCAGTTCTTC	CASSSVAGGQHNEQFF
TRBV29-1	-	TRBJ1-1	-	TGCAGCGTTGAAGGCGGGGGGACGGATGTTGAAGCTTTCTTT	CSVEGGGTDVEAFF
TRBV28	-	TRBJ1-1	-	TGTGCCACCAGCCAGATTCTGAACACTGAAGCTTTCTTT	CATSQILNTEAFF